This T cell receptor (beta chain) is from a study of blood T cell repertoires in COVID-19. The CDR3 covers 14 residues. The V end was cut by 0 bases, the J end by 5 bases, with 10 bases between. From germline, CDR1 is LGHDT and CDR2 YNNKEL (reference sequence). The assay was immunoSEQ multiplex PCR, and TCRdb's table has in-frame clones only and misses some. The sample holds about 110,000 clones, about four fifths seen once. Sequencing input: peripheral blood. This chain joins TRBV3-1 (or the pseudogene TRBV3-2) and TRBJ1-2; D is unclear. The TCR comes from a woman in her 70s with acute or convalescent COVID-19. The CDR3 reads CASSQEGGPYGYTF. The CDR3 DNA is TGTGCCAGCAGCCAAGAAGGAGGTCCGTATGGCTACACCTTC.